This T cell receptor beta chain appears in the sequencing data of a study of blood T cell repertoires in COVID-19. Whole-study context: The cDNA or gDNA used as material had been derived from T cells, B-cell-depleted T cells, or PBMCs.

In its sample, this clone was seen once. The assay was immunoSEQ multiplex PCR, and TCRdb's table has in-frame clones only and misses some. Here the sample spans about 300,000 clones, about 91% being singletons. CDR1 MNHNY and CDR2 SVGAGI come from the germline V gene (reference sequence). After removal of 5 bases from V and 1 base from J, the junction contained 22 bases not matched to a gene. The CDR3 sequence is 20 residues long. The chain combines TRBV6-6 with TRBJ2-7; 8 bases fit TRBD2. This clonotype was sampled from a young woman who had recovered from COVID-19. The sequencing input was peripheral blood. The CDR3 loop is CASSLSQIPSGLESSYEQYF. CDR3 DNA sequence: TGTGCCAGCAGTCTAAGTCAGATCCCTAGCGGGCTGGAATCTTCCTACGAGCAGTACTTC.